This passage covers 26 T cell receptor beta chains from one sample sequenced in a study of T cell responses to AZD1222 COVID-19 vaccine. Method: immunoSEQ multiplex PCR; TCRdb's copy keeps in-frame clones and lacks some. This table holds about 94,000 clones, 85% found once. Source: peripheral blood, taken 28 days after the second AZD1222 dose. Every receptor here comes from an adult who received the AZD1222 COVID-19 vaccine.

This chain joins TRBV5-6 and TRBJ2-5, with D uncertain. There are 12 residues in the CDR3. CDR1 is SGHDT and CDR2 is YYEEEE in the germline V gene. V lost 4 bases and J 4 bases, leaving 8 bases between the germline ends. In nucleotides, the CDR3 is TGTGCCAGCAGCAGGCCCTCAGAGACCCAGTACTTC. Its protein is CASSRPSETQYF.

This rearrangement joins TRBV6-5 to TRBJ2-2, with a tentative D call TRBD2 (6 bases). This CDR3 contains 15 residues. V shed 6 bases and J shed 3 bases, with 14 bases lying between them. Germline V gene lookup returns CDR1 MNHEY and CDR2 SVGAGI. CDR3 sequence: CASRGGGADTGELFF. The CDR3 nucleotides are TGTGCCAGCAGGGGAGGAGGCGCGGACACCGGGGAGCTGTTTTTT.

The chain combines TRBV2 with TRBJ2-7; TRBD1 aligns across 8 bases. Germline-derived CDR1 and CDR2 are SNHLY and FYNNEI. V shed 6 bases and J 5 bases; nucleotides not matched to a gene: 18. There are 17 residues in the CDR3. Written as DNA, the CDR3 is TGTGCCAGCAGCCATTACCGGACAGGGATCCTTAAAGACGAGCAGTACTTC. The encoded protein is CASSHYRTGILKDEQYF.

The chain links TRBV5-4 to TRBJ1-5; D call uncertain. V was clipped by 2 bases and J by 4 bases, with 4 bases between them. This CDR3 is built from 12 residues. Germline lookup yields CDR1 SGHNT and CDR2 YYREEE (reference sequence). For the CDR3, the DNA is TGTGCCAGCAGCTTACCAAATCAGCCCCAGCATTTT. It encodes CASSLPNQPQHF.

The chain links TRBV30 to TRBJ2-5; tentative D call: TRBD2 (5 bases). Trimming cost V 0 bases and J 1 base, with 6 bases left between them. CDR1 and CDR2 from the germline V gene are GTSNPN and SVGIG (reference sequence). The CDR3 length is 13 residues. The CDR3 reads CAWSVSGQETQYF. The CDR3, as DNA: TGTGCCTGGAGTGTCAGCGGCCAAGAGACCCAGTACTTC.

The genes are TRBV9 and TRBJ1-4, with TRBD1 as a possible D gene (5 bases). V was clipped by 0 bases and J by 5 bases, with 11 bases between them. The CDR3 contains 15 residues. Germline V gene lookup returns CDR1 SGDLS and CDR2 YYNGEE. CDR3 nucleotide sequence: TGTGCCAGCAGCGTAGGCGCGGGGCTGAATGAAAAACTGTTTTTT. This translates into CASSVGAGLNEKLFF.

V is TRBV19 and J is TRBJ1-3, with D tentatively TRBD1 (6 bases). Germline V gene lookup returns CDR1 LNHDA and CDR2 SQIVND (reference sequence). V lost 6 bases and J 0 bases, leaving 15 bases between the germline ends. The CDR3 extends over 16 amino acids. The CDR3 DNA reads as TGTGCCAGTAGGAGCGACAGGATTAGCTCTGGAAACACCATATATTTT. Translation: CASRSDRISSGNTIYF.

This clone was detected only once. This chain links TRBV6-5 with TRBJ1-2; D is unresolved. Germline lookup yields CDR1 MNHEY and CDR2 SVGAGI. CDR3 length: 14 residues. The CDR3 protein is CVGWPELTNYGYTF. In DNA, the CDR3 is TGTGTGGGATGGCCAGAACTAACTAACTATGGCTACACCTTC.

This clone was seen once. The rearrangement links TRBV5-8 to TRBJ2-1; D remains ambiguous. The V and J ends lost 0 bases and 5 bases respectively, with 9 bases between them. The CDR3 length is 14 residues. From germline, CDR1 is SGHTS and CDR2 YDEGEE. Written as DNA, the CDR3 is TGTGCCAGCAGCTTGGAAGGGCCACACAATGAGCAGTTCTTC. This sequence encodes CASSLEGPHNEQFF.

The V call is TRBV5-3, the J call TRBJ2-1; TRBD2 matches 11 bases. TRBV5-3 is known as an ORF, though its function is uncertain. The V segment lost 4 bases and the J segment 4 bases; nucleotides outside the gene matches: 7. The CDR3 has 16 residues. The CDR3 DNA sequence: TGTGCCAGAAGCACCTGTAGCGGGAGGGCTTACAATGAGCAGTTCTTC. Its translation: CARSTCSGRAYNEQFF.

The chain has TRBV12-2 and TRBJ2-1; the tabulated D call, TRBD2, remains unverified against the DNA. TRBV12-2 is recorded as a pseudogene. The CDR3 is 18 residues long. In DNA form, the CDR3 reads TGTGCAAGTCGCCCCCAAACGGAACTAGCGGATTCCTACAATGAGCAGTTCTTC. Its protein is CASRPQTELADSYNEQFF.

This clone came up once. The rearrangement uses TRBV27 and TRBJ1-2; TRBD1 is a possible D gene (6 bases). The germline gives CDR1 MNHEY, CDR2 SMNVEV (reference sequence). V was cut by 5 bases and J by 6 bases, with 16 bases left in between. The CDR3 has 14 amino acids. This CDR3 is CASSPLTGGDGYTF. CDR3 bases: TGTGCCAGCAGTCCATTGACCGGGGGCGATGGCTACACCTTC.

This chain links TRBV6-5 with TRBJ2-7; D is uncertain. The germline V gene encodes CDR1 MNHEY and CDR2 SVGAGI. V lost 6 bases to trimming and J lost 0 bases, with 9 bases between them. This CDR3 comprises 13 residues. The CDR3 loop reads CASSPRISYEQYF. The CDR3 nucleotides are TGTGCCAGCAGCCCCAGGATCTCCTACGAGCAGTACTTC.

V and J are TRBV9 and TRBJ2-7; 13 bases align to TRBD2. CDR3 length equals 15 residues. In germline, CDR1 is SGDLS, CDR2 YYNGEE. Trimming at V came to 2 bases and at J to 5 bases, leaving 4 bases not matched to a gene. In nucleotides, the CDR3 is TGTGCCAGCAGCGTGGGCGGGACTAGCGGGAACGAGCAGTACTTC. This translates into CASSVGGTSGNEQYF.

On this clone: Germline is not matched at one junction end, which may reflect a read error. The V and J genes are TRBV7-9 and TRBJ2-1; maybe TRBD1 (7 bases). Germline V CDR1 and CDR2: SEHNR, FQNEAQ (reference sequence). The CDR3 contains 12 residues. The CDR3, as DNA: TGTGCCAGCAGCCATCCAGGGGGGACAAAGCTCTTC. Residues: CASSHPGGTKLF.

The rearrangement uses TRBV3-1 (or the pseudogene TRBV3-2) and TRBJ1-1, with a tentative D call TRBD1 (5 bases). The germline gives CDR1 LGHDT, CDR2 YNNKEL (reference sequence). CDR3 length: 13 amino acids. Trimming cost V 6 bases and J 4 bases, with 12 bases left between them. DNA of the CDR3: TGTGCCAGCAGTTCAACCGGGGCCACTGAAGCTTTCTTT. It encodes CASSSTGATEAFF.

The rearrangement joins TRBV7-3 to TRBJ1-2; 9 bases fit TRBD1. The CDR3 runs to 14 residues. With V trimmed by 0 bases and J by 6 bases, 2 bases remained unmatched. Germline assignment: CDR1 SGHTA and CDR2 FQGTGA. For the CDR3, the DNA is TGTGCCAGCAGCTTAACGGACAGGGGTGATGGCTACACCTTC. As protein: CASSLTDRGDGYTF.

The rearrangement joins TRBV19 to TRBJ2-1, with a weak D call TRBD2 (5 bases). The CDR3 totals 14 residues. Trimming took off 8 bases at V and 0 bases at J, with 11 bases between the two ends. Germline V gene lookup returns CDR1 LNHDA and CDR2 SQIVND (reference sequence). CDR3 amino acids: CASDEGSSYNEQFF. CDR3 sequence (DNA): TGTGCCAGTGATGAAGGGAGCTCCTACAATGAGCAGTTCTTC.

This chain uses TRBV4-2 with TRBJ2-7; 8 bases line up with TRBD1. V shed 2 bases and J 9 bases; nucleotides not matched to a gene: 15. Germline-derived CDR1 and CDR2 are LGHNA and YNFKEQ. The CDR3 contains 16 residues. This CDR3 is CASSQSLGTGRLAQYF. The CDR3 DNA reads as TGTGCCAGCAGCCAATCCCTTGGGACAGGACGTTTGGCGCAGTACTTC.

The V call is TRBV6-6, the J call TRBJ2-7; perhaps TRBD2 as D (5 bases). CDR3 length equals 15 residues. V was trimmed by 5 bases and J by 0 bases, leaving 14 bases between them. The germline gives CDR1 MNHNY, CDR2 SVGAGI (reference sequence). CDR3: CASSPRASSSYEQYF. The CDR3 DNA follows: TGTGCCAGCAGTCCGCGGGCTTCGAGCTCCTACGAGCAGTACTTC.

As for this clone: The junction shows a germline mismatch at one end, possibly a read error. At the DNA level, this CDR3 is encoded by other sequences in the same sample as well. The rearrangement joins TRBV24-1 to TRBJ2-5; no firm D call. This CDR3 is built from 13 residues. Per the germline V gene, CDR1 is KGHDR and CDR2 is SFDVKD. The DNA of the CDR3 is TGTGCCACCAGGGGTGGGTTACAAGGGACCCAGTACTTC. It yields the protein CATRGGLQGTQYF.

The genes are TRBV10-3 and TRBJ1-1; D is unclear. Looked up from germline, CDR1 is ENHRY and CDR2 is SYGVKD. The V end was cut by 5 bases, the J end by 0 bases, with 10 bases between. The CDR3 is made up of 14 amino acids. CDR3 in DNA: TGTGCCATCAGTAAGACCGGCATGAACACTGAAGCTTTCTTT. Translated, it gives CAISKTGMNTEAFF.

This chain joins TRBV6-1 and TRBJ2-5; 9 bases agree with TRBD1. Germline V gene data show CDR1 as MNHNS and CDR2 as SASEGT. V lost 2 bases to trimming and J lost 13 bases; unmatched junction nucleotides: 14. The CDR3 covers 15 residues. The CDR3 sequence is CASSESNRGLQRRYF. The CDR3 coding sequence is TGTGCCAGCAGTGAATCGAACAGGGGGCTCCAGCGCCGGTACTTC.

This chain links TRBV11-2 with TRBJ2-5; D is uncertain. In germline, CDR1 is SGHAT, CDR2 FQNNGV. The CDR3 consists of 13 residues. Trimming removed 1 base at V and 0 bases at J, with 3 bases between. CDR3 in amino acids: CASSLGYQETQYF. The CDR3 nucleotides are TGTGCCAGCAGCTTAGGGTACCAAGAGACCCAGTACTTC.

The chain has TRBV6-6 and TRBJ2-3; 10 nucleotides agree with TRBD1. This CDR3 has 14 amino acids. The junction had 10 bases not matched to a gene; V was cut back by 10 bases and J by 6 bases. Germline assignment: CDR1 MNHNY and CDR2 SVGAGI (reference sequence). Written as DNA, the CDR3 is TGTGCCACCGACTGGACAGGGGGAGCGGATACGCAGTATTTT. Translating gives CATDWTGGADTQYF.

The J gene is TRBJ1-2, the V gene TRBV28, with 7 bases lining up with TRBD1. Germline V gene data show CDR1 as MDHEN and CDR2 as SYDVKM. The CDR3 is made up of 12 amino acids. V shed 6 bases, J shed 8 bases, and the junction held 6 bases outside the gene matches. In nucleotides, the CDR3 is TGTGCCAGCAGCGCGACAGGGATCGGCTACACCTTC. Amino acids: CASSATGIGYTF.